This section outlines one TCR beta chain sequence together with its context. This CDR3 is also generated by other DNA sequences in the sample. TCRdb's copy holds only in-frame clones and misses some; the assay was immunoSEQ multiplex PCR. The sample lists 280,000 or so clones; approximately 85% were seen once. These data belong to a study of blood T cell repertoires in COVID-19. About the study: Both acute and convalescent COVID-19 samples were obtained from the United States, Italy and Spain.

What was sequenced was PBMCs or T cells enriched from blood (not recorded which). The sequence was collected from a young man who had recovered from COVID-19.

The DNA for the CDR3 is TGTGCCAGCAGCAGCGGGACAGGGAACTATGGCTACACCTTC. It yields the protein CASSSGTGNYGYTF. The V and J genes are TRBV5-5 and TRBJ1-2; 9 nucleotides match TRBD1. Germline CDR1 and CDR2: SGHKS and YYEKEE (reference sequence). V was pared by 4 bases and J by 2 bases, with 3 bases of the junction left unmatched. This CDR3 contains 14 residues.